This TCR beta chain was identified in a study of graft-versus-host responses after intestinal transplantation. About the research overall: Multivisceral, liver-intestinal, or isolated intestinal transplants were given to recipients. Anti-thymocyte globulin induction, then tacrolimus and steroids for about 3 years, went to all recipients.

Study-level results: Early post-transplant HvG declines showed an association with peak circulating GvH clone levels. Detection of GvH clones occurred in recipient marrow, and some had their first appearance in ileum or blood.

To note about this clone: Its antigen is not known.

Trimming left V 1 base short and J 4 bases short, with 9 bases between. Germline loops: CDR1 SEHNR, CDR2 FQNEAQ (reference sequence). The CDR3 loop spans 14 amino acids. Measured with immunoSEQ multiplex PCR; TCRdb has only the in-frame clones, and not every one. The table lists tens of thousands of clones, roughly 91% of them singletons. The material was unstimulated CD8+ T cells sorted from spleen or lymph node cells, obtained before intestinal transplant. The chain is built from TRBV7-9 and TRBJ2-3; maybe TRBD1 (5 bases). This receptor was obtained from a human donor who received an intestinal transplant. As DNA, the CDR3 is TGTGCCAGCAGCTTAGAGGGGAAACCAGATACGCAGTATTTT. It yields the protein CASSLEGKPDTQYF.